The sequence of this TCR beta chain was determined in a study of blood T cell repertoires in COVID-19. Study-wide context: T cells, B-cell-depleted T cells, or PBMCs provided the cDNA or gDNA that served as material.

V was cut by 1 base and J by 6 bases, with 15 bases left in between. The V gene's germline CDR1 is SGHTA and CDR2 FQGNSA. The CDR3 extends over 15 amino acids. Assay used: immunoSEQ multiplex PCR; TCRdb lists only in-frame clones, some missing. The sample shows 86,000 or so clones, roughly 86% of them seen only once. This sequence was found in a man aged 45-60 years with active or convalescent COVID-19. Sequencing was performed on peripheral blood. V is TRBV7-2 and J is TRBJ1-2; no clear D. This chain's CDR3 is CASSLGPGIRDGYTF. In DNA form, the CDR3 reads TGTGCCAGCAGCTTAGGGCCGGGTATTCGAGATGGCTACACCTTC.